This T cell receptor (beta chain) was identified during a study of blood T cells in healthy people across ages. This CDR3 has 15 residues. With V trimmed by 3 bases and J by 5 bases, 8 bases remained unmatched. The germline gives CDR1 SGHRS, CDR2 YFSETQ. The second PCR ran roughly 7 to 12 cycles with a sample-barcoded 5' primer and J-beta primers. Each cDNA molecule, via a template-switch adaptor with 12 random nucleotides, was tagged. TCRdb reprocessed the 5' RACE reads with MiXCR, giving one entry per CDR3 protein. The sample has approximately 800,000 distinct CDR3 sequences, 25% seen once. The same specimen was also included in a second study, on T cells of mothers and their children.

The sequence derives from a boy aged 5 to 17 in good health. The material sequenced was blood. V is TRBV5-1 and J is TRBJ2-1, with TRBD2 matching over 7 bases. The CDR3 nucleotides read TGCGCCAGCAGCTCCCAAGCGGGGTTGGACAATGAGCAGTTCTTC. Residues: CASSSQAGLDNEQFF.